This entry concerns a single T cell receptor beta chain. Its antigen is unidentified. A much larger clone sits a single nucleotide away, making a read error possible. V gave up 2 bases and J gave up 7 bases, with 11 bases separating them. In germline, CDR1 is MNHEY, CDR2 SMNVEV (reference sequence). The CDR3 length is 13 residues. Samples each had at least 6 micrograms of total RNA extracted. These data come from a study of blood T cells in healthy people across ages. Study-wide results and caveats: Total diversity from one million sequenced T cells was likely underestimated.

A second roughly 7 to 11 cycle PCR used barcoded and J-beta primers. TCRdb passed the 5' RACE reads through MiXCR, listing each CDR3 protein once. In the table there are approximately 700,000 distinct CDR3 sequences, around 32% of which are singletons. The chain is built from TRBV27 and TRBJ2-5; a possible D gene is TRBD2 (5 bases). This TCR was sampled from a woman older than 75 in good health. The sample consisted of blood. Here the CDR3 DNA reads TGTGCCAGCAGTTTAACTAGTTGTGGGACCCAGTACTTC. Residues: CASSLTSCGTQYF.